A single sample gave rise to the 24 T cell receptor beta chains below, sequenced in a study of early T cells in non-severe SARS-CoV-2 infection. TCRdb itself ran the 5' RACE reads through MiXCR, one entry per CDR3 protein. The table shows roughly 80,000 distinct CDR3 sequences, with about 16% occurring only once. Specimen: whole blood. These receptors were obtained from an adult who was a healthcare worker with PCR-confirmed SARS-CoV-2 infection or an uninfected control (not recorded which).

This clonotype has only a few counts. The chain is built from TRBV30 and TRBJ2-3, with TRBD1 identical over 7 bases. This CDR3 has 14 amino acids. V was clipped by 4 bases and J by 0 bases; unmatched bases: 4. CDR1 and CDR2 from the germline V gene are GTSNPN and SVGIG (reference sequence). In DNA form, the CDR3 reads TGTGCCTGGACAGGGGGATTAAGCACAGATACGCAGTATTTT. It specifies CAWTGGLSTDTQYF.

This clonotype was seen more than once but under ten times. The chain is built from TRBV20-1 and TRBJ2-5; 9 bases agree with TRBD1. CDR1 and CDR2 (germline): DFQATT, SNEGSKA (reference sequence). The CDR3 loop spans 16 amino acids. Trimming took 2 bases from V and 1 from J; bases not matched to a gene: 8. The CDR3 loop reads CSARTPPDRGQETQYF. The DNA of the CDR3 is TGCAGTGCTAGAACCCCCCCGGACAGGGGCCAAGAGACCCAGTACTTC.

This clonotype came up many times. The chain combines TRBV20-1 with TRBJ2-1; maybe TRBD2 (5 bases). Germline CDR1 DFQATT, CDR2 SNEGSKA (reference sequence). This CDR3 spans 17 amino acids. V was clipped by 3 bases and J by 2 bases, with 20 bases between them. The CDR3 is CSASPSGFEGPYNEQFF. In DNA, the CDR3 is TGCAGTGCTAGCCCTTCGGGGTTTGAAGGTCCCTACAATGAGCAGTTCTTC.

The CDR3 loop is CASSVLAGARVETQYF. The CDR3, as DNA: TGTGCCAGCAGCGTCCTAGCGGGGGCCCGGGTGGAGACCCAGTACTTC. V and J are TRBV9 and TRBJ2-5; TRBD2 aligns across 10 bases. There are 16 residues in the CDR3. V lost 2 bases to trimming and J lost 5 bases; unmatched junction nucleotides: 9. Germline CDR1 SGDLS, CDR2 YYNGEE. Supplemented by reference TRBV9 and TRBJ2-5, the full variable domain reads DSGVTQTPKHLITATGQRVTLRCSPRSGDLSVYWYQQSLDQGLQFLIQYYNGEERAKGNILERFSAQQFPDLHSELNLSSLELGDSALYFCASSVLAGARVETQYFGPGTRLLVL.

The V and J genes are TRBV18 and TRBJ2-3, with 10 bases identical to TRBD1. Germline V CDR1 and CDR2: KGHSH, LQKENI. The CDR3 length is 17 residues. The junction had 11 bases not matched to a gene; V was cut back by 3 bases and J by 5 bases. For the CDR3, the DNA is TGTGCCAGCTCACCCGCTCCCGGGACAGGGGATGGAGATACGCAGTATTTT. Its protein is CASSPAPGTGDGDTQYF. The complete variable domain, with remaining parts taken from reference TRBV18 and TRBJ2-3, reads NAGVMQNPRHLVRRRGQEARLRCSPMKGHSHVYWYRQLPEEGLKFMVYLQKENIIDESGMPKERFSAEFPKEGPSILRIQQVVRGDSAAYFCASSPAPGTGDGDTQYFGPGTRLTVL.

This clonotype was picked up many times. CDR3 sequence (DNA): TGTGCCAGCAGCTTAGGGGCGGTAATGAACACTGAAGCTTTCTTT. Encoded protein: CASSLGAVMNTEAFF. This chain links TRBV7-9 with TRBJ1-1, with D hard to call. Trimming removed 1 base at V and 0 bases at J, with 9 bases between. The germline CDR1 and CDR2 sequences are SEHNR and FQNEAQ (reference sequence). This CDR3 has 15 amino acids.

This clonotype has just a few counts. The genes are TRBV20-1 and TRBJ1-6; D is perhaps TRBD1 (5 bases). Between the trimmed V and J ends, which lost 3 bases and 6 bases, there was a span of 18 bases. The germline V gene encodes CDR1 DFQATT and CDR2 SNEGSKA (reference sequence). The CDR3 is 16 amino acids. CDR3 sequence reads: CSASLGQGHINSPLHF. The DNA for the CDR3 is TGCAGTGCTAGTTTAGGGCAGGGCCATATTAATTCACCCCTCCACTTT.

This chain's CDR3 is CSVGGLLTSGNTIYF. The CDR3 nucleotides read TGCAGCGTCGGGGGTCTCCTCACCTCTGGAAACACCATATATTTT. V and J are TRBV29-1 and TRBJ1-3; possibly TRBD1 for D (5 bases). The CDR3 contains 15 residues. The germline V gene encodes CDR1 SQVTM and CDR2 ANQGSEA. Trimming took 6 bases from V and 0 from J, leaving 15 bases between them. The whole variable domain, filled in from reference TRBV29-1 and TRBJ1-3, reads SAVISQKPSRDICQRGTSLTIQCQVDSQVTMMFWYRQQPGQSLTLIATANQGSEATYESGFVIDKFPISRPNLTFSTLTVSNMSPEDSSIYLCSVGGLLTSGNTIYFGEGSWLTVV.

This clonotype was observed a few times. The chain combines TRBV6-1 with TRBJ2-1; 13 nucleotides line up with TRBD2. The CDR3 covers 17 residues. V trimming: 2 bases; J trimming: 5 bases; junction bases outside the gene matches: 6. Germline V CDR1 and CDR2: MNHNS, SASEGT. The CDR3 spells CASSEPALAGGNNEQFF. DNA for the CDR3: TGTGCCAGCAGTGAACCCGCACTAGCGGGGGGGAACAATGAGCAGTTCTTC.

The V call is TRBV15, the J call TRBJ2-6; D may be TRBD2 (5 bases). This CDR3 is 17 amino acids long. In germline, CDR1 is LNHNV, CDR2 YYDKDF (reference sequence). V was pared by 3 bases and J by 0 bases, with 12 bases between. This CDR3 reads CATSRPGETSGANVLTF. CDR3 coding DNA: TGTGCCACCAGCAGGCCTGGGGAGACCTCTGGGGCCAACGTCCTGACTTTC.

This chain joins TRBV25-1 and TRBJ2-7, with D unclear. V gave up 5 bases and J gave up 1 base, with 9 bases separating them. The germline V gene has CDR1 MGHDK and CDR2 SYGVNS. The CDR3 runs to 13 residues. CDR3 nucleotide sequence: TGTGCCAGCAGTTCAACTCAGTCCTACGAGCAGTACTTC. This encodes CASSSTQSYEQYF.

This rearrangement joins TRBV3-1 to TRBJ1-5; D not certain. Per germline, CDR1 LGHDT and CDR2 YNNKEL (reference sequence). V dropped 1 base and J dropped 4 bases, with 2 bases sitting between them. The CDR3 extends over 12 amino acids. The CDR3: CASSQGNQPQHF. In DNA form, the CDR3 reads TGTGCCAGCAGCCAAGGGAATCAGCCCCAGCATTTT.

The genes are TRBV6-5 and TRBJ2-7; 12 positions agree with TRBD2. V gave up 0 bases and J gave up 6 bases; unmatched junction bases: 3. The germline V gene has CDR1 MNHEY and CDR2 SVGAGI. The CDR3 spans 15 residues. The CDR3 DNA sequence: TGTGCCAGCAGTTACTCGTCTAGCGGGAGGGTCGAGCAGTACTTC. As protein: CASSYSSSGRVEQYF.

A few counts support this clonotype. For the CDR3, the DNA is TGCAGCGTTGATACCCTACTACTAGCGGGAGATACTACAGATACGCAGTATTTT. Its protein product is CSVDTLLLAGDTTDTQYF. The chain couples TRBV29-1 to TRBJ2-3; the match to TRBD2 covers 11 bases. The CDR3 loop spans 18 amino acids. CDR1 and CDR2 from the germline V gene are SQVTM and ANQGSEA. V lost 3 bases and J lost 3; bases outside the gene matches: 14.

The chain carries TRBV5-1 and TRBJ2-1, with a possible D match to TRBD1 (6 bases). The length of the CDR3 is 17 residues. Germline loops: CDR1 SGHRS, CDR2 YFSETQ. V lost 0 bases to trimming and J lost 3 bases, with 16 bases between them. The CDR3 spells CASSLEGRKGVYNEQFF. CDR3 coding DNA: TGCGCCAGCAGCTTGGAGGGTAGGAAGGGGGTCTACAATGAGCAGTTCTTC.

This clonotype turned up a few times. The chain carries TRBV5-1 and TRBJ2-5; unclear D gene. The CDR3 extends over 14 amino acids. Germline V gene sequence: CDR1 SGHRS, CDR2 YFSETQ. V was pared by 0 bases and J by 2 bases, with 8 bases between. In DNA form, the CDR3 reads TGCGCCAGCAGCTTGGGTACACTGCAAGAGACCCAGTACTTC. Its protein product is CASSLGTLQETQYF.

This clonotype was seen only a few times. The gene calls are TRBV14 and TRBJ1-2; 7 bases match TRBD1. The CDR3 is 13 amino acids. The V gene's germline CDR1 is SGHDN and CDR2 FVKESK. V gave up 6 bases and J gave up 8 bases; unmatched junction bases: 9. The CDR3 spells CASSPRQGDGYTF. In DNA form, the CDR3 reads TGTGCCAGCAGTCCCAGGCAGGGGGACGGCTACACCTTC.

The V and J genes are TRBV5-5 and TRBJ1-6; D call uncertain. This CDR3 region has 15 residues. The germline V and J ends were trimmed by 1 base and 5 bases, with 10 bases remaining between them. CDR1 is SGHKS, CDR2 YYEKEE, per germline (reference sequence). CDR3 bases: TGTGCCAGCAGCTTGATCCCTAGGGATAATTCACCCCTCCACTTT. This gives the protein CASSLIPRDNSPLHF.

This chain joins TRBV7-3 and TRBJ2-2; D is uncertain. The CDR3 contains 15 residues. V shed 0 bases and J shed 1 base, with 6 bases lying between them. The germline CDR1 and CDR2 sequences are SGHTA and FQGTGA. The CDR3 DNA is TGTGCCAGCAGCTTAACTCCAGGGAACACCGGGGAGCTGTTTTTT. This codes for CASSLTPGNTGELFF.

This clonotype came up a few times. The chain is built from TRBV24-1 and TRBJ1-5, with D possibly TRBD1 on 5 matching bases. Germline V gives CDR1 KGHDR, CDR2 SFDVKD. V was trimmed by 7 bases and J by 1 base, leaving 10 bases between them. CDR3 length equals 14 residues. Here the CDR3 reads CATRPGGSNQPQHF. The DNA of the CDR3 is TGTGCCACCAGGCCCGGGGGGAGCAATCAGCCCCAGCATTTT.

This chain joins TRBV3-1 and TRBJ1-1, with 8 nucleotides matching TRBD1. The junction had 6 bases not matched to a gene; V was cut back by 4 bases and J by 5 bases. This CDR3 is 14 amino acids long. Germline CDR1 is LGHDT and CDR2 is YNNKEL (reference sequence). In nucleotides, the CDR3 is TGTGCCAGCAGCCCGTCGGGACAGGCAACTGAAGCTTTCTTT. As protein: CASSPSGQATEAFF.

The rearrangement joins TRBV7-6 to TRBJ2-5; D unclear. The germline V gene has CDR1 SGHVS and CDR2 FNYEAQ. V was shortened by 5 bases and J by 2 bases, with 15 bases between the two germline ends. This CDR3 region has 15 residues. CDR3 bases: TGTGCCAGCAGCGGATTCAGGTGGTCACAAGAGACCCAGTACTTC. It is translated as CASSGFRWSQETQYF.

This clonotype was seen more than once but under ten times. This chain links TRBV5-1 with TRBJ2-3; D is perhaps TRBD1 (5 bases). CDR1 is SGHRS and CDR2 is YFSETQ in the germline V gene. This CDR3 has 15 residues. The V gene lost 0 bases and the J gene lost 2 bases, with 10 bases spanning the gap. The CDR3 coding sequence is TGCGCCAGCAGCTTGGGACAGACCTCCACAGATACGCAGTATTTT. Its translation is CASSLGQTSTDTQYF.

This clonotype occurred many times. The chain employs TRBV24-1 and TRBJ1-3, with D tentatively TRBD1 (5 bases). Germline CDR1 is KGHDR and CDR2 is SFDVKD. Trimming stripped 4 bases from V and 2 bases from J, with 14 bases between. The CDR3 is 16 residues long. The CDR3 DNA reads TGTGCCACCAGTGACCCCTCGGTAGGGGCTGGAAACACCATATATTTT. Translated, it gives CATSDPSVGAGNTIYF.